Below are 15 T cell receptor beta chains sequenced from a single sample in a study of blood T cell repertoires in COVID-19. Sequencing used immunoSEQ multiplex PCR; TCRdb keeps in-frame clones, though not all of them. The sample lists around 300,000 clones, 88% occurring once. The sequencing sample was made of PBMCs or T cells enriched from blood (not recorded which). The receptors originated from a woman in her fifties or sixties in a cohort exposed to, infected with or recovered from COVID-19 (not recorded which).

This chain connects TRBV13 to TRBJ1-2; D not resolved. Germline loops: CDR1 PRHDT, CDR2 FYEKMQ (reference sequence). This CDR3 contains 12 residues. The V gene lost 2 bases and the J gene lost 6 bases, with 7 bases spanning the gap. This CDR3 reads CASSLQVHGYTF. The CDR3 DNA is TGTGCCAGCAGCTTACAGGTCCATGGCTACACCTTC.

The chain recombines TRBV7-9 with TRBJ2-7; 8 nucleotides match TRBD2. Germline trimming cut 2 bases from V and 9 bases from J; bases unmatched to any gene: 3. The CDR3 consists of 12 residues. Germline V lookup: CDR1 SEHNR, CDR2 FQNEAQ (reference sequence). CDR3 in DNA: TGTGCCAGCAGCTTAAGTAGCGGGGCGCAGTACTTC. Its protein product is CASSLSSGAQYF.

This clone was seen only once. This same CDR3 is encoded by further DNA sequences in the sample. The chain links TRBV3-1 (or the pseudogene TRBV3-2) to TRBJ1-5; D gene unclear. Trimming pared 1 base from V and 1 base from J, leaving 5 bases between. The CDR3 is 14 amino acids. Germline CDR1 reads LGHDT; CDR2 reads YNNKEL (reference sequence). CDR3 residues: CASSQGGSNQPQHF. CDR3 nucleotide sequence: TGTGCCAGCAGCCAAGGCGGGAGCAATCAGCCCCAGCATTTT.

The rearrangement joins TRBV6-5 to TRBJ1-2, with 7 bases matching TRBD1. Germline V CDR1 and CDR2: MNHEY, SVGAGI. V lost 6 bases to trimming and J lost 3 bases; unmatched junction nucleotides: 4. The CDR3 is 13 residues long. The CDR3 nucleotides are TGTGCCAGCAGAAAGACAGGGTACTATGGCTACACCTTC. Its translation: CASRKTGYYGYTF.

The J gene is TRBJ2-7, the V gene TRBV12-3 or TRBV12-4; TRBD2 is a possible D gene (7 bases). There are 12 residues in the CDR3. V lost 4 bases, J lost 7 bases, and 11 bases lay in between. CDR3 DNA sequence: TGTGCCAGCAGTTACAGGGAGGGTGAGCAGTACTTC. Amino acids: CASSYREGEQYF.

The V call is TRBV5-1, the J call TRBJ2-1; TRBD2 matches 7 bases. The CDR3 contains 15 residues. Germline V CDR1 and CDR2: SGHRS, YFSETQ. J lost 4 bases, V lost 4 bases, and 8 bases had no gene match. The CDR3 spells CASSPPTSLYNEQFF. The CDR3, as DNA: TGCGCCAGCAGCCCACCGACTAGCTTATACAATGAGCAGTTCTTC.

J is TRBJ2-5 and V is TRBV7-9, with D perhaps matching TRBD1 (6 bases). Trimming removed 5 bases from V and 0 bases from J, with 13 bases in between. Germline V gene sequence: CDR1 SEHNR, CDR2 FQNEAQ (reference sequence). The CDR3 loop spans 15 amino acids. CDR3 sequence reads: CASSPGQSYQETQYF. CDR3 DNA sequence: TGTGCCAGCAGCCCGGGACAATCGTACCAAGAGACCCAGTACTTC. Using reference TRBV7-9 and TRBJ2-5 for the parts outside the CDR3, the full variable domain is DTGVSQNPRHKITKRGQNVTFRCDPISEHNRLYWYRQTLGQGPEFLTYFQNEAQLEKSRLLSDRFSAERPKGSFSTLEIQRTEQGDSAMYLCASSPGQSYQETQYFGPGTRLLVL.

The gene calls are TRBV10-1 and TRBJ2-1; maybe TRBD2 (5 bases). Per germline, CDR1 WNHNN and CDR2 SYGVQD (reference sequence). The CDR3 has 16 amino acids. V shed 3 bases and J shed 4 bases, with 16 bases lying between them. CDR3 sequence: CASSDSGSVRYNEQFF. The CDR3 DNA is TGCGCCAGCAGTGACTCGGGGTCTGTAAGATACAATGAGCAGTTCTTC.

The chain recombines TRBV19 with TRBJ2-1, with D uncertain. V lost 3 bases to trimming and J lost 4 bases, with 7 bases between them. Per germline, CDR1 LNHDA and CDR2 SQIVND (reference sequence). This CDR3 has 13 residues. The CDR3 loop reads CASSIFKYNEQFF. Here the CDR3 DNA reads TGTGCCAGTAGTATTTTTAAATACAATGAGCAGTTCTTC. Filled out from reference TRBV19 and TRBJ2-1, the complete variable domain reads DGGITQSPKYLFRKEGQNVTLSCEQNLNHDAMYWYRQDPGQGLRLIYYSQIVNDFQKGDIAEGYSVSREKKESFPLTVTSAQKNPTAFYLCASSIFKYNEQFFGPGTRLTVL.

DNA for the CDR3: TGTGCCAGCAGTTTAGACCCTAGTTCCTATGGCTACACCTTC. It specifies CASSLDPSSYGYTF. The genes are TRBV28 and TRBJ1-2; the D is unclear. Germline V lookup: CDR1 MDHEN, CDR2 SYDVKM. The CDR3 is made up of 14 amino acids. The V end was cut by 2 bases, the J end by 4 bases, with 11 bases between.

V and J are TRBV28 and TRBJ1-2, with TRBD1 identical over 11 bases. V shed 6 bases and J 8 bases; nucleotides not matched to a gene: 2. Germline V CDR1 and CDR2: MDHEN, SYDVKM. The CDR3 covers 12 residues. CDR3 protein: CASSRTGGGYTF. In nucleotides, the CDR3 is TGTGCCAGCAGCCGGACAGGGGGCGGCTACACCTTC.

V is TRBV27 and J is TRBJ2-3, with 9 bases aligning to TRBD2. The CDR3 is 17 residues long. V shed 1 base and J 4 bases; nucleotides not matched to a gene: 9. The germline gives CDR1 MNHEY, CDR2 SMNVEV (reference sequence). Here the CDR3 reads CASSLYEAGGPADTQYF. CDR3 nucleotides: TGTGCCAGCAGTTTATATGAGGCGGGAGGGCCAGCAGATACGCAGTATTTT.

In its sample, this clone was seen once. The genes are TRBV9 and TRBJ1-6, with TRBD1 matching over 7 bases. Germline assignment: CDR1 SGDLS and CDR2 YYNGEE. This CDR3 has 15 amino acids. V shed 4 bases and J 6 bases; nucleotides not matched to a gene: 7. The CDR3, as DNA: TGTGCCAGCAGCAGCCAGGGGGGACCTAATTCACCCCTCCACTTT. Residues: CASSSQGGPNSPLHF.

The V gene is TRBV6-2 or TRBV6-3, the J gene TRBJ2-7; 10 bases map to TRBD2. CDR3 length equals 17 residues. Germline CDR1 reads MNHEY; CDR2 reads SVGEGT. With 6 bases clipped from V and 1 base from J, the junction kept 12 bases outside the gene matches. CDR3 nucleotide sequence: TGTGCCAGCAGCTTACTAGCGGGGCCGGGATTTTCCTACGAGCAGTACTTC. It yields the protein CASSLLAGPGFSYEQYF.

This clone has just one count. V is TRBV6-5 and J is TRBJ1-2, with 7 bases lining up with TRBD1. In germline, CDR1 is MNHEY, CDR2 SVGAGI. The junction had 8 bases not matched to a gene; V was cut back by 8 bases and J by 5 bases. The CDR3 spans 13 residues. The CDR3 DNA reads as TGTGCCAGCCGTAGAGGGACAGCTTATGGCTACACCTTC. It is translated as CASRRGTAYGYTF.